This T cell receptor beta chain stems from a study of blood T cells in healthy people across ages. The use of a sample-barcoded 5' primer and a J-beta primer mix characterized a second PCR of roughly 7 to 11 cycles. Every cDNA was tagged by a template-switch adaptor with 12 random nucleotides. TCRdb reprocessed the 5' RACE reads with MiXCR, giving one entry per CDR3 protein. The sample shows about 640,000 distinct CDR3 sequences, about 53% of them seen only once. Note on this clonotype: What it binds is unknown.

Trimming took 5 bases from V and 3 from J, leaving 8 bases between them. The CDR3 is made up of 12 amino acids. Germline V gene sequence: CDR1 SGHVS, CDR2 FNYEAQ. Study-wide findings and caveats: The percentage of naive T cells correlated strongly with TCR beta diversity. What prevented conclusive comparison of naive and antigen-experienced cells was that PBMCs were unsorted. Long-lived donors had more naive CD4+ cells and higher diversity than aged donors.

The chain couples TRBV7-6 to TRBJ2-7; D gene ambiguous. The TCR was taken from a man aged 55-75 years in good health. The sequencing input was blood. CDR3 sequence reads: CASSGSNYEQYF. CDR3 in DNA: TGTGCCAGCAGCGGCAGTAACTACGAGCAGTACTTC.